A single sample gave rise to the 26 T cell receptor beta chains below, sequenced in a study of shared clonotypes between healthy human individuals. The naive CD8 population came from CD45RO-negative cells selected for CCR7, without terminally differentiated effector memory CD45RA+ cells. Measured with immunoSEQ multiplex PCR; TCRdb has only the in-frame clones, and not every one. The repertoire holds approximately 2,200,000 clones, with about 93% as singletons. The sequencing input was naive CD8+ T cells from PBMCs. These receptors all come from a man aged 18 to 35 in good health. Some clones in this sample may be carry-over from other donors' samples.

The count of this clone is one. The V call is TRBV27, the J call TRBJ2-3; D tentatively fits TRBD1 or TRBD2 (6 bases each). V was clipped by 5 bases and J by 1 base, with 16 bases between them. There are 16 residues in the CDR3. Per the germline V gene, CDR1 is MNHEY and CDR2 is SMNVEV (reference sequence). The CDR3 sequence is CASSPRGGHRTDTQYF. The DNA of the CDR3 is TGTGCCAGCAGTCCCCGAGGGGGGCATCGCACAGATACGCAGTATTTT.

The CDR3 DNA is TGTGCCTTGGGTGGGACGACTAGCGGTCTCAAAAACATTCAGTACTTC. Amino acid sequence: CALGGTTSGLKNIQYF. The V gene is TRBV28, the J gene TRBJ2-4; 9 bases are shared with TRBD2. Germline CDR1 and CDR2: MDHEN and SYDVKM. There are 16 residues in the CDR3. The trim removed 11 bases at V and 3 bases at J, leaving 14 bases unmatched.

The chain combines TRBV4-1 with TRBJ2-7; TRBD2 matches at 10 bases. Germline V gene sequence: CDR1 MGHRA, CDR2 YSYEKL. With V trimmed by 2 bases and J by 2 bases, 3 bases remained unmatched. The length of the CDR3 is 15 residues. CDR3 DNA: TGCGCCAGCAGCCAAAAAGGACTAGCGGCCTACGAGCAGTACTTC. Its protein is CASSQKGLAAYEQYF.

The chain couples TRBV7-9 to TRBJ2-4; D possibly corresponds to TRBD1 (5 bases). The V and J ends lost 6 bases and 2 bases respectively, with 26 bases between them. In germline, CDR1 is SEHNR, CDR2 FQNEAQ (reference sequence). The CDR3 has 19 amino acids. This CDR3 is CASSHPYVQGQETKNIQYF. The DNA for the CDR3 is TGTGCCAGCAGTCACCCTTATGTTCAGGGCCAGGAGACCAAAAACATTCAGTACTTC.

J is TRBJ2-6 and V is TRBV27, with D unclear. Germline assignment: CDR1 MNHEY and CDR2 SMNVEV (reference sequence). V gave up 3 bases and J gave up 1 base, with 10 bases separating them. This CDR3 is 16 amino acids long. Here the CDR3 reads CASSLDRPSGANVLTF. CDR3 bases: TGTGCCAGCAGTTTGGACCGGCCTTCTGGGGCCAACGTCCTGACTTTC.

The chain combines TRBV28 with TRBJ2-7; unclear D gene. Between the trimmed V and J ends, which lost 8 bases and 6 bases, there was a span of 11 bases. CDR1 and CDR2 (germline): MDHEN, SYDVKM. The CDR3 is made up of 11 amino acids. The CDR3 reads CASADNTEQYF. In nucleotides, the CDR3 is TGTGCCAGCGCCGATAATACCGAGCAGTACTTC.

This chain connects TRBV29-1 to TRBJ2-1; TRBD2 agrees at 8 bases. Germline values: CDR1 SQVTM, CDR2 ANQGSEA. Trimming took 6 bases from V and 3 from J; bases not matched to a gene: 7. CDR3 size: 14 residues. CDR3 nucleotides: TGCAGCGTCTCGGGACTAGTCGTCTACAATGAGCAGTTCTTC. Encoded protein: CSVSGLVVYNEQFF.

The chain employs TRBV14 and TRBJ2-7; no reliable D call. This CDR3 region has 11 residues. Germline V gene sequence: CDR1 SGHDN, CDR2 FVKESK. Trimming shortened V by 4 bases and J by 2 bases, and 3 bases separated the two germline ends. For the CDR3, the DNA is TGTGCCAGCAGCCTGACCTACGAGCAGTACTTC. It encodes CASSLTYEQYF. Full variable domain (outside the CDR3, taken from reference TRBV14 and TRBJ2-7): EAGVTQFPSHSVIEKGQTVTLRCDPISGHDNLYWYRRVMGKEIKFLLHFVKESKQDESGMPNNRFLAERTGGTYSTLKVQPAELEDSGVYFCASSLTYEQYFGPGTRLTVT.

The chain uses TRBV27 and TRBJ2-7; 8 bases are shared with TRBD2. This CDR3 comprises 12 residues. The junction had 2 bases not matched to a gene; V was cut back by 5 bases and J by 5 bases. Germline V gives CDR1 MNHEY, CDR2 SMNVEV (reference sequence). The CDR3 reads CASSPRGDEQYF. The CDR3 DNA reads as TGTGCCAGCAGTCCGCGGGGGGACGAGCAGTACTTC.

This chain connects TRBV4-3 to TRBJ2-3, with D uncertain. Germline lookup yields CDR1 LGHNA and CDR2 YSLEER. The germline V and J ends were trimmed by 4 bases and 1 base, with 12 bases remaining between them. CDR3 length equals 15 residues. The CDR3 loop reads CASSPTLTGTDTQYF. CDR3 coding DNA: TGCGCCAGCAGCCCCACTTTGACGGGCACAGATACGCAGTATTTT.

On this clone: This same CDR3 is encoded by further DNA sequences in the sample. The chain employs TRBV6-5 and TRBJ2-1, with D unclear. The length of the CDR3 is 11 residues. With 4 bases removed from V and 8 bases from J, the gap between germline ends came to 6 bases. Per germline, CDR1 MNHEY and CDR2 SVGAGI. CDR3 in amino acids: CASSSGHEQFF. CDR3 DNA sequence: TGTGCCAGCAGTTCGGGCCATGAGCAGTTCTTC.

The rearrangement links TRBV19 to TRBJ2-1, with D perhaps matching TRBD1 or TRBD2 (5 bases each). This CDR3 comprises 18 residues. From germline, CDR1 is LNHDA and CDR2 SQIVND (reference sequence). The ends were cut back, 4 bases at V and 5 bases at J, with 24 bases in the middle. The CDR3 region is CASSTQLLTEGLNNEQFF. CDR3 nucleotide sequence: TGTGCCAGTAGTACACAACTATTAACAGAGGGGTTAAACAATGAGCAGTTCTTC.

This clone was seen only a few times. The chain uses TRBV29-1 and TRBJ2-7; 8 bases are shared with TRBD1. This CDR3 contains 15 residues. Germline loops: CDR1 SQVTM, CDR2 ANQGSEA. With 4 bases clipped from V and 5 bases from J, the junction kept 13 bases outside the gene matches. The CDR3, as DNA: TGCAGCGTTGTCCCTCAGGGGGCGATTAGGAACGAGCAGTACTTC. It encodes CSVVPQGAIRNEQYF.

The rearrangement links TRBV10-3 to TRBJ2-7; 8 nucleotides line up with TRBD2. The V gene's germline CDR1 is ENHRY and CDR2 SYGVKD. V lost 6 bases and J lost 1; bases outside the gene matches: 8. The CDR3 runs to 15 residues. The CDR3 reads CAISPKTSGSYEQYF. The CDR3 region has the DNA TGTGCCATCAGCCCTAAAACTAGCGGTTCCTACGAGCAGTACTTC.

This rearrangement joins TRBV29-1 to TRBJ2-1; 9 bases fit TRBD2. The CDR3 covers 16 residues. V trimming: 0 bases; J trimming: 14 bases; junction bases outside the gene matches: 17. Germline V gene data show CDR1 as SQVTM and CDR2 as ANQGSEA. The CDR3 spells CSVEEGREGHFSVEFF. The CDR3 nucleotides are TGCAGCGTTGAAGAGGGGCGGGAGGGCCATTTTAGTGTTGAGTTCTTC.

The chain links TRBV7-3 to TRBJ2-5; 15 bases map to TRBD2. V shed 5 bases and J 4 bases; nucleotides not matched to a gene: 8. Germline CDR1 and CDR2: SGHTA and FQGTGA. The CDR3 is 17 residues long. CDR3 loop: CASSTGLAGGPGETQYF. In nucleotides, the CDR3 is TGTGCCAGCAGCACCGGACTAGCGGGAGGGCCGGGAGAGACCCAGTACTTC. Drawing the rest from reference TRBV7-3 and TRBJ2-5, the complete variable domain is GAGVSQTPSNKVTEKGKYVELRCDPISGHTALYWYRQSLGQGPEFLIYFQGTGAADDSGLPNDRFFAVRPEGSVSTLKIQRTERGDSAVYLCASSTGLAGGPGETQYFGPGTRLLVL.

The chain has TRBV27 and TRBJ2-7; a possible D gene is TRBD1 (5 bases). In germline, CDR1 is MNHEY, CDR2 SMNVEV (reference sequence). Trimming stripped 0 bases from V and 5 bases from J, with 14 bases between. The CDR3 sequence is 15 residues long. CDR3 sequence: CASSLSPGNVDEQYF. The CDR3 DNA reads TGTGCCAGCAGTTTATCACCAGGGAATGTGGACGAGCAGTACTTC.

On this clone itself: This sample includes further DNA sequences coding for the same CDR3. This chain joins TRBV27 and TRBJ2-5; 7 bases are a match to TRBD1. The CDR3 is 14 residues long. Losses at the gene ends were 5 bases for V and 4 bases for J; bases not matched to a gene: 7. Germline V gene lookup returns CDR1 MNHEY and CDR2 SMNVEV (reference sequence). CDR3 nucleotide sequence: TGTGCCAGCAGTCTCCGACAGGGTGGAGAGACCCAGTACTTC. This encodes CASSLRQGGETQYF.

The J gene is TRBJ1-1, the V gene TRBV10-3; D possibly corresponds to TRBD1 (5 bases). CDR1 is ENHRY and CDR2 is SYGVKD in the germline V gene. This CDR3 has 17 amino acids. With 0 bases removed from V and 1 base from J, the gap between germline ends came to 15 bases. DNA of the CDR3: TGTGCCATCAGTGAGTCGACCCGGCAGGGCGGGAACACTGAAGCTTTCTTT. Its translation is CAISESTRQGGNTEAFF.

V is TRBV6-5 and J is TRBJ2-5, with D hard to call. The CDR3 loop spans 15 amino acids. Deletions cut 4 bases from V and 0 bases from J, with 12 bases between. Germline lookup yields CDR1 MNHEY and CDR2 SVGAGI. CDR3 protein: CASSSLHLYQETQYF. The DNA of the CDR3 is TGTGCCAGCAGTTCGTTACACCTGTACCAAGAGACCCAGTACTTC.

V usage is TRBV29-1 and J usage is TRBJ2-7, with TRBD1 as a possible D gene (6 bases). The CDR3 covers 13 residues. CDR1 and CDR2 (germline): SQVTM, ANQGSEA. With 6 bases removed from V and 0 bases from J, the gap between germline ends came to 12 bases. The CDR3 nucleotides are TGCAGCGTATTTCGGGACACCTCCTACGAGCAGTACTTC. Encoded protein: CSVFRDTSYEQYF.

CDR3 sequence (DNA): TGTGCCATCAGTGAGTCGACCTCTATTCTAAGCTATGGCTACACCTTC. Residues: CAISESTSILSYGYTF. The chain recombines TRBV10-3 with TRBJ1-2, with D hard to call. Germline lookup yields CDR1 ENHRY and CDR2 SYGVKD. The CDR3 contains 16 residues. The ends were cut back, 0 bases at V and 4 bases at J, with 15 bases in the middle.

A remark on this clone: This sample includes further DNA sequences coding for the same CDR3. The V gene is TRBV5-4, the J gene TRBJ2-7; 11 nucleotides line up with TRBD1. The CDR3 has 13 amino acids. CDR1 and CDR2 from the germline V gene are SGHNT and YYREEE (reference sequence). Trimming removed 4 bases from V and 7 bases from J; junction bases left unmatched: 4. The CDR3 DNA reads TGTGCCAGCAGCCCTGGACAGGGGGCTGAGCAGTACTTC. Translating gives CASSPGQGAEQYF.

This chain's CDR3 is CASSLGRGGPQHF. The CDR3 DNA follows: TGTGCCAGCAGCTTAGGGAGGGGGGGGCCCCAGCATTTT. The chain has TRBV5-6 and TRBJ1-5; a possible D gene is TRBD1 (6 bases). From germline, CDR1 is SGHDT and CDR2 YYEEEE. V was trimmed by 2 bases and J by 9 bases, leaving 12 bases between them. The CDR3 is made up of 13 amino acids.

Turning to this clone: The same CDR3 also results from other DNA sequences found in this sample. J is TRBJ2-7 and V is TRBV10-3, with TRBD2 identical over 11 bases. Germline CDR1 ENHRY, CDR2 SYGVKD. Losses at the gene ends were 0 bases for V and 4 bases for J; bases not matched to a gene: 2. The CDR3 length is 15 residues. The CDR3 sequence: CAISESGTSGYEQYF. The CDR3, as DNA: TGTGCCATCAGTGAGTCCGGGACTAGCGGTTACGAGCAGTACTTC.

This clone is a singleton in its sample. The genes are TRBV19 and TRBJ1-5, with D uncertain. Germline V gene data show CDR1 as LNHDA and CDR2 as SQIVND (reference sequence). V lost 3 bases and J lost 1, with 10 bases in between. The CDR3 is 15 residues long. CDR3 residues: CASSIMYLSNQPQHF. Written as DNA, the CDR3 is TGTGCCAGTAGTATTATGTATTTAAGCAATCAGCCCCAGCATTTT.